The T cell receptor (beta chain) described here comes from a study of cytomegalovirus exposure and HLA in healthy donors. 60 Vbeta and 13 Jbeta primers were used in PCR. Only in-frame clones appear in the TCRdb table, and some are missing; sequencing was by immunoSEQ multiplex PCR. The repertoire holds around 64,000 clones, roughly 72% seen once, with over 20% in the top ten. With regard to this clone: What it binds is not known.

Study outcomes and limitations: In a later analysis, CMV-associated beta chains were mostly HLA-associated, it appeared. Analysis performed later found roughly 17,000 TCR beta sequences associated with HLA alleles at 0.05 false discovery rate.

The CDR3 runs to 16 residues. The V gene lost 1 base and the J gene lost 2 bases, with 13 bases spanning the gap. In germline, CDR1 is LGHNA, CDR2 YNFKEQ. This TCR was recovered from a woman aged 25-40 years in good health and CMV-seropositive. The chain joins TRBV4-2 to TRBJ2-3; the D gene is possibly TRBD1 (6 bases). Sequenced input: PBMCs. CDR3 nucleotide sequence: TGTGCCAGCAGCCAAGTTCCACAGGGATACACAGATACGCAGTATTTT. This translates into CASSQVPQGYTDTQYF.